One TCR beta chain is described in this entry. Its specificity is unknown. Germline-derived CDR1 and CDR2 are DFQATT and SNEGSKA (reference sequence). The CDR3 totals 13 residues. With 4 bases removed from V and 4 bases from J, the gap between germline ends came to 12 bases. A second about 6 to 11 cycle PCR used barcoded and J-beta primers. A single record per CDR3 protein comes from TCRdb applying MiXCR to the 5' RACE reads. The table shows 800,000 to 1,300,000 distinct CDR3 sequences, with roughly 24% occurring only once. The source of the sample is a study of blood T cells in healthy people across ages. Study results and limitations: Leaving the PBMCs unsorted stopped any conclusive comparison of naive versus antigen-experienced cells.

In addition, the sample was reused for a study of T cells of mothers and their children.

The J gene is TRBJ2-3, the V gene TRBV20-1; either TRBD1 or TRBD2 may supply D (5 bases each). Sequenced: blood. The receptor was derived from a girl aged 2 to 9 in good health. CDR3 nucleotide sequence: TGCAGTGCTATCTCTCTGGGGGCAGATACGCAGTATTTT. Translation gives CSAISLGADTQYF.